In its sample, the clone carrying this T cell receptor (beta chain) was seen many times. The authors amplified TCR beta CDR3 regions from RNA transcripts. An initial RT-PCR round employing HTBI primers preceded a second-round multiplex PCR. In TCRdb, the multiplex PCR reads were re-called with MiXCR into one record per CDR3 protein. The table lists under 400,000 distinct CDR3 sequences, 15% to 20% of them singletons. Trimming removed 3 bases from V and 5 bases from J, with 10 bases in between. Germline V gene data show CDR1 as MDHEN and CDR2 as SYDVKM. The CDR3 contains 13 residues. The source of the sample is a study of Graves' ophthalmopathy and Graves' hyperthyroidism.

This clonotype originated in an adult man with Graves' ophthalmopathy. Sequencing input: peripheral blood. The rearrangement uses TRBV28 and TRBJ2-5; D call uncertain. CDR3 coding DNA: TGTGCCAGCAGTTTCCCGACTTCGGAGACCCAGTACTTC. This gives the protein CASSFPTSETQYF.